The present T cell receptor (beta chain) was sequenced within a study of T cells in Graves' hyperthyroidism and ophthalmopathy. For Graves' hyperthyroidism to be stable, ophthalmopathy could not progress within 18 months. This clonotype occurred a few times. TCR beta CDR3 regions were amplified from RNA. The HTBI set primed first-round TCR CDR3 RT-PCR. TCRdb independently ran MiXCR on the multiplex PCR reads; one entry per CDR3 protein. The sample includes about 610,000 distinct CDR3 sequences, around 42% of them seen just once. The CDR3 totals 8 residues. Looked up from germline, CDR1 is SEHNR and CDR2 is FQNEAQ (reference sequence). Trimming cost V 1 base and J 19 bases, with 2 bases left between them.

The chain couples TRBV7-9 to TRBJ2-6; D uncertain. The material sequenced was peripheral blood or thyroid tissue (not recorded which). The clonotype comes from a woman aged 18-35 years with Graves' hyperthyroidism. CDR3 in DNA: TGTGCCAGCAGCTTAGGTACTTTC. This codes for CASSLGTF.